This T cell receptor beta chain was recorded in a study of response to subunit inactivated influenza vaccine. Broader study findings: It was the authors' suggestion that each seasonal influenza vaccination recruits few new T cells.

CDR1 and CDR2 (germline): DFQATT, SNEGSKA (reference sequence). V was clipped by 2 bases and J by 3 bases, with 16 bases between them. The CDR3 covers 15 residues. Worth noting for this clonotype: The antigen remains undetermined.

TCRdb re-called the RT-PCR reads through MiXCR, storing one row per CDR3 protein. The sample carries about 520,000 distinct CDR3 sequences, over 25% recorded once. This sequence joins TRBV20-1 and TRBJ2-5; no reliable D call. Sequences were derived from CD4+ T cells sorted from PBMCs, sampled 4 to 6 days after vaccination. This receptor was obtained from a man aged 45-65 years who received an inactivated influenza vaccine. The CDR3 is CSARRLGMPEETQYF. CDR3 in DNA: TGCAGTGCTAGACGGCTGGGAATGCCTGAAGAGACCCAGTACTTC.